The entry below gives a single T cell receptor beta chain sequence along with its context. Antigen specificity is unknown. The CDR3 is 12 residues long. Germline CDR1 and CDR2: SGDLS and YYNGEE. V lost 4 bases and J lost 4, with 6 bases in between. The entry originates in a study of cytomegalovirus exposure and HLA in healthy donors. Notes on the study in general: In a later analysis, first-cohort TCR clusters were found to tend to co-occur in the approximately 110 validation repertoires.

Only in-frame clones appear in the TCRdb table, and some are missing; sequencing was by immunoSEQ multiplex PCR. The sample contains some 260,000 clones, roughly 87% of which appear only once. The sequence came from a man between 18 and 29 years old in good health and CMV-seropositive. The material sequenced was PBMCs. The chain employs TRBV9 and TRBJ2-1; D is uncertain. The CDR3 DNA reads TGTGCCAGCAGCCAAGGGTACAATGAGCAGTTCTTC. This codes for CASSQGYNEQFF.